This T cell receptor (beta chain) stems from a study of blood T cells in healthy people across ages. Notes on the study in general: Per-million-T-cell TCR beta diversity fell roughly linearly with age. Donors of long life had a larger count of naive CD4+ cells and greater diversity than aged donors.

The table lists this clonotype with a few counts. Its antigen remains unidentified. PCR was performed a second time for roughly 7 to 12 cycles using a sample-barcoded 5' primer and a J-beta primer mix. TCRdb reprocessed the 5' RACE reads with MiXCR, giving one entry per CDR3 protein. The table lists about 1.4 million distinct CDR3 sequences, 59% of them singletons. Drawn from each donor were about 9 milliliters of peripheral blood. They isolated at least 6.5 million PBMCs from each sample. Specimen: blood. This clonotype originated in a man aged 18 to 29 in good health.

This chain's CDR3 is CSAELGGSYGYTF. The CDR3 DNA reads as TGCAGTGCCGAACTAGGGGGCAGCTATGGCTACACCTTC. The rearrangement uses TRBV20-1 and TRBJ1-2; 7 bases agree with TRBD1. Looked up from germline, CDR1 is DFQATT and CDR2 is SNEGSKA (reference sequence). The trim removed 6 bases at V and 4 bases at J, leaving 8 bases unmatched. The CDR3 totals 13 residues.